This T cell receptor (beta chain) came from a study of shared clonotypes between healthy human individuals. Measured with immunoSEQ multiplex PCR; TCRdb has only the in-frame clones, and not every one. This sample has 520,000 or so clones, with about four fifths found just once. The V gene end was trimmed by 0 bases and the J gene end by 5 bases; junction bases not matched to a gene: 11. CDR1 is SGHNT and CDR2 is YYREEE in the germline V gene (reference sequence). CDR3 length: 18 amino acids. This TCR derives from a woman in her thirties or forties in good health. Some clones in this sample may be carry-over from other donors' samples. This rearrangement joins TRBV5-4 to TRBJ2-1; 10 bases agree with TRBD2. Sequencing was carried out using PBMCs. This CDR3 is CASSLAVVASGGHNEQFF. The CDR3 DNA reads TGTGCCAGCAGCTTGGCCGTAGTCGCTAGCGGGGGCCACAATGAGCAGTTCTTC.